The clone carrying this TCR beta chain appeared many times. Its antigen is not known. TCRdb itself ran the 5' RACE reads through MiXCR, one entry per CDR3 protein. The data contain 150,000 or so distinct CDR3 sequences, 15% to 20% of them singletons. This entry is derived from a study of CD8 T cells in ankylosing spondylitis. Whole-study results and caveats: According to the report, clones linked to the disease were significantly enriched in matched synovial fluid samples taken from ankylosing spondylitis patients. Characteristic of ankylosing spondylitis blood, it appeared, was a TCR beta motif comprising about eight highly homologous variants.

The sequencing sample was made of blood, either unsorted or a sorted T cell fraction (not recorded which). The sequence derives from a male donor with ankylosing spondylitis or in good health (not recorded which).

This CDR3 is CASSVAQAGDTEAFF. In nucleotides, the CDR3 is TGTGCCAGCAGCGTAGCCCAGGCAGGGGACACTGAAGCTTTCTTT. The rearrangement joins TRBV9 to TRBJ1-1; tentative D call: TRBD1 (6 bases). The CDR3 length is 15 residues. Germline CDR1 and CDR2: SGDLS and YYNGEE. V dropped 0 bases and J dropped 3 bases, with 12 bases sitting between them.